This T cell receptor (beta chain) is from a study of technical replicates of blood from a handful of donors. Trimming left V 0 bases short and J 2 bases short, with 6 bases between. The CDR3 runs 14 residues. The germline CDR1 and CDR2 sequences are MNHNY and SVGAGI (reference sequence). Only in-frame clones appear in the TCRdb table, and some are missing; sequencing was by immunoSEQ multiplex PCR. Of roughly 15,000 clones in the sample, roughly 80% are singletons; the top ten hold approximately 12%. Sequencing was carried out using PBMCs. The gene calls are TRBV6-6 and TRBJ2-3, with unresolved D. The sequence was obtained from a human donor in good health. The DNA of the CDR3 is TGTGCCAGCAGTTACTCGCGGCTCACAGATACGCAGTATTTT. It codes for CASSYSRLTDTQYF.